What follows are 26 T cell receptor beta chains derived from one specimen sequenced in a study of T cell responses to AZD1222 COVID-19 vaccine (dated by TCRdb to the early 2020s). Library creation used the immunoSEQ multiplex PCR assay. This is the immuneACCESS table as TCRdb keeps it, with only in-frame sequences that have V and J called. A part of the clones is gone; compared with another copy, unresolved V genes explain less than half, and the rest is unexplained. The sample data list 160,000 or so clones, and 94% of these were observed just once. The ten largest clones capture roughly 4.6% of the sample. The sample's time point label, decoded: about 28 days (+/-7) after the second vaccine dose. This specimen consisted of peripheral blood, obtained 28 days after the second AZD1222 dose. The receptor source for this set is an adult who received the AZD1222 COVID-19 vaccine.

The chain is built from TRBV28 and TRBJ1-2; unclear D gene. Trimming cost V 4 bases and J 8 bases, with 14 bases left between them. Germline V CDR1 and CDR2: MDHEN, SYDVKM. There are 13 residues in the CDR3. The CDR3 region has the DNA TGTGCCAGCAGTTCCCGGGGAGCGAAGGGCTACACCTTC. It codes for CASSSRGAKGYTF.

The gene calls are TRBV9 and TRBJ2-1; 8 bases match TRBD2. J was trimmed by 6 bases and V by 4 bases; bases with no gene match: 9. Germline assignment: CDR1 SGDLS and CDR2 YYNGEE. The CDR3 has 15 amino acids. CDR3 protein: CASSSSGLDLNEQFF. The CDR3 DNA reads TGTGCCAGCAGCTCCTCGGGACTAGACCTCAATGAGCAGTTCTTC. Together with reference TRBV9 and TRBJ2-1, the CDR3 gives the full variable domain: DSGVTQTPKHLITATGQRVTLRCSPRSGDLSVYWYQQSLDQGLQFLIQYYNGEERAKGNILERFSAQQFPDLHSELNLSSLELGDSALYFCASSSSGLDLNEQFFGPGTRLTVL.

This clone has more than one count but fewer than ten. J is TRBJ1-2 and V is TRBV2; 7 bases match TRBD1. V gave up 8 bases and J gave up 8 bases; unmatched junction bases: 11. The CDR3 loop spans 13 amino acids. Germline CDR1 reads SNHLY; CDR2 reads FYNNEI. Written as DNA, the CDR3 is TGTGCCAGCGGGCGACAGGGTAAGGACGGCTACACCTTC. Amino acid sequence: CASGRQGKDGYTF. The variable domain in full, with the rest retrieved from reference TRBV2 and TRBJ1-2, is EPEVTQTPSHQVTQMGQEVILRCVPISNHLYFYWYRQILGQKVEFLVSFYNNEISEKSEIFDDQFSVERPDGSNFTLKIRSTKLEDSAMYFCASGRQGKDGYTFGSGTRLTVV.

This clone showed up just once. The chain has TRBV6-5 and TRBJ2-2; D is ambiguous. The CDR3 has 13 amino acids. Trimming shortened V by 6 bases and J by 5 bases, and 10 bases separated the two germline ends. Germline V gives CDR1 MNHEY, CDR2 SVGAGI. As DNA, the CDR3 is TGTGCCAGCAGCTATGACCCTACCGGGGAGCTGTTTTTT. It yields the protein CASSYDPTGELFF.

The chain couples TRBV5-4 to TRBJ2-1, with TRBD2 as a possible D gene (6 bases). Trimming removed 3 bases at V and 15 bases at J, with 19 bases between. CDR3 length: 13 amino acids. Germline V gene lookup returns CDR1 SGHNT and CDR2 YYREEE (reference sequence). The CDR3 sequence: CASSSQGDLVGFF. The CDR3 DNA reads as TGTGCCAGCAGCTCACAAGGGGACTTAGTGGGGTTCTTC.

This clone was observed a few times. The CDR3 nucleotides read TGCGCCAGCAGCGACCCCAGACACTCTGGAAACACCATATATTTT. As protein: CASSDPRHSGNTIYF. This sequence joins TRBV4-1 and TRBJ1-3; no definite D call. Germline V CDR1 and CDR2: MGHRA, YSYEKL. The CDR3 is 15 amino acids. V was pared by 5 bases and J by 0 bases, with 11 bases between.

The rearrangement uses TRBV10-3 and TRBJ1-6, with 7 bases matching TRBD1. The V and J ends lost 3 bases and 7 bases, in that order; junction bases with no gene match: 6. Germline values: CDR1 ENHRY, CDR2 SYGVKD. The CDR3 length is 15 residues. This chain's CDR3 is CAISEWDSLNSPLHF. The CDR3 nucleotides read TGTGCCATCAGTGAATGGGACAGTCTAAATTCACCCCTCCACTTT.

The chain uses TRBV2 and TRBJ1-2; no firm D call. The CDR3 covers 11 residues. Deletions cut 6 bases from V and 2 bases from J, with 4 bases between. Germline loops: CDR1 SNHLY, CDR2 FYNNEI. DNA of the CDR3: TGTGCCAGCAGGGAGAACTATGGCTACACCTTC. This encodes CASRENYGYTF.

The J gene is TRBJ2-3, the V gene TRBV2, with 8 bases aligning to TRBD2. Unmatched junction bases numbered 6, after V lost 6 bases and J lost 4 bases. This CDR3 region has 14 residues. In germline, CDR1 is SNHLY, CDR2 FYNNEI. The CDR3 reads CASRRGLGADTQYF. DNA of the CDR3: TGTGCCAGCAGGAGGGGACTAGGGGCAGATACGCAGTATTTT.

The chain links TRBV19 to TRBJ2-2, with unresolved D. The CDR3 extends over 13 amino acids. Trimming pared 10 bases from V and 1 base from J, leaving 10 bases between. The germline gives CDR1 LNHDA, CDR2 SQIVND (reference sequence). This CDR3 is CATPTQNTGELFF. In DNA, the CDR3 is TGTGCCACCCCGACACAGAACACCGGGGAGCTGTTTTTT.

This clone was observed once. V and J are TRBV4-1 and TRBJ2-1; TRBD2 agrees at 8 bases. CDR3 length equals 15 residues. Trimming removed 1 base from V and 7 bases from J; junction bases left unmatched: 6. Per the germline V gene, CDR1 is MGHRA and CDR2 is YSYEKL. CDR3 nucleotides: TGCGCCAGCAGCCAAGTCAGCGGGAGTGGGAATGAGCAGTTCTTC. Amino acid sequence: CASSQVSGSGNEQFF.

The chain recombines TRBV18 with TRBJ1-1; D call uncertain. Trimming removed 4 bases at V and 4 bases at J, with 13 bases between. CDR3 size: 14 residues. The germline V gene encodes CDR1 KGHSH and CDR2 LQKENI. CDR3 sequence: CASSLLEAGTEAFF. The CDR3 DNA sequence: TGTGCCAGCTCACTATTAGAAGCGGGCACTGAAGCTTTCTTT. Full variable domain (rest looked up from reference TRBV18 and TRBJ1-1): NAGVMQNPRHLVRRRGQEARLRCSPMKGHSHVYWYRQLPEEGLKFMVYLQKENIIDESGMPKERFSAEFPKEGPSILRIQQVVRGDSAAYFCASSLLEAGTEAFFGQGTRLTVV.

The V call is TRBV28, the J call TRBJ2-1; TRBD2 agrees at 7 bases. Germline CDR1 and CDR2: MDHEN and SYDVKM. The length of the CDR3 is 15 residues. V lost 8 bases to trimming and J lost 6 bases; unmatched junction nucleotides: 13. CDR3: CASGAAGAPPNEQFF. DNA for the CDR3: TGTGCCAGCGGCGCCGCGGGAGCCCCCCCCAATGAGCAGTTCTTC.

The chain's CDR3 is CSVRQGAGYEQYF. DNA of the CDR3: TGCAGCGTCAGACAGGGGGCCGGTTACGAGCAGTACTTC. The genes are TRBV29-1 and TRBJ2-7, with 10 bases that match TRBD1. The J segment lost 4 bases and the V segment lost 6 bases, leaving 6 bases of the junction unmatched. Germline values: CDR1 SQVTM, CDR2 ANQGSEA. The CDR3 length is 13 residues.

This sequence joins TRBV29-1 and TRBJ2-7; possibly TRBD2 for D (5 bases). Germline CDR1 SQVTM, CDR2 ANQGSEA. The CDR3 is 13 residues long. DNA of the CDR3: TGCGCGTTGCAAGTCGCGGGTGTACGAGAGCAGTACTTC. It encodes CALQVAGVREQYF.

V and J are TRBV29-1 and TRBJ2-7; D perhaps matches TRBD1 (6 bases). Deletions cut 6 bases from V and 4 bases from J, with 16 bases between. CDR3 length equals 13 residues. CDR1 is SQVTM and CDR2 is ANQGSEA in the germline V gene. The CDR3 sequence: CSVSPNRAYEQYF. The DNA of the CDR3 is TGCAGCGTATCACCGAACAGGGCATACGAGCAGTACTTC.

The rearrangement joins TRBV3-1 (or the pseudogene TRBV3-2) to TRBJ2-1; D not resolved. The germline V gene encodes CDR1 LGHDT and CDR2 YNNKEL (reference sequence). The CDR3 consists of 22 residues. V was shortened by 4 bases and J by 0 bases, with 31 bases between the two germline ends. DNA for the CDR3: TGTGCCAGCAGCCTTGGTTGGAAGGGATCACAAGGGTTTTTGAGCTCCTACAATGAGCAGTTCTTC. Amino acid sequence: CASSLGWKGSQGFLSSYNEQFF.

In this sample, this clone turned up once. This chain joins TRBV2 and TRBJ2-7; TRBD2 agrees at 7 bases. The ends lost 6 bases at V and 3 bases at J; junction bases unmatched: 5. CDR3 length: 13 amino acids. Germline lookup yields CDR1 SNHLY and CDR2 FYNNEI. CDR3 sequence reads: CASSKSSGYEQYF. The DNA of the CDR3 is TGTGCCAGCAGCAAGTCTAGCGGCTACGAGCAGTACTTC.

The sample holds one count of this clone. This rearrangement joins TRBV7-9 to TRBJ2-1; 8 nucleotides align to TRBD1. The CDR3 covers 17 residues. V lost 4 bases, J lost 3 bases, and 11 bases stayed unmatched. Germline V gene sequence: CDR1 SEHNR, CDR2 FQNEAQ (reference sequence). CDR3 protein: CASSSLQGVGVYNEQFF. The CDR3 DNA reads as TGTGCCAGCAGCTCGCTACAGGGGGTTGGGGTCTACAATGAGCAGTTCTTC.

This rearrangement joins TRBV9 to TRBJ2-7, with TRBD2 identical over 8 bases. The V and J ends lost 2 bases and 2 bases, in that order; junction bases with no gene match: 6. The CDR3 has 15 amino acids. The germline V gene has CDR1 SGDLS and CDR2 YYNGEE. CDR3 sequence: CASSVGLAGPYEQYF. The CDR3 nucleotides are TGTGCCAGCAGCGTGGGCCTAGCGGGCCCCTACGAGCAGTACTTC.

This chain joins TRBV6-6 and TRBJ1-6; tentatively, D is TRBD1 (6 bases). The V gene's germline CDR1 is MNHNY and CDR2 SVGAGI (reference sequence). V lost 6 bases to trimming and J lost 2 bases, with 29 bases between them. The CDR3 contains 21 residues. CDR3 nucleotides: TGTGCCAGCAGCCCCCCAAGGGGGGACTCTCCATTCCCTCCCTATAATTCACCCCTCCACTTT. It translates to CASSPPRGDSPFPPYNSPLHF.

The chain uses TRBV7-2 and TRBJ2-1; the D call may be TRBD1 or TRBD2 (5 bases each). This CDR3 has 15 amino acids. V was cut by 5 bases and J by 2 bases, with 13 bases left in between. The V gene's germline CDR1 is SGHTA and CDR2 FQGNSA. The CDR3 region has the DNA TGTGCCAGCAGCCAAAACCGGGACGCCTACAATGAGCAGTTCTTC. Its protein product is CASSQNRDAYNEQFF.

The chain's CDR3 is CASSPRTGGQPQHF. CDR3 nucleotides: TGTGCCAGCAGTCCCCGGACAGGAGGTCAGCCCCAGCATTTT. The gene calls are TRBV27 and TRBJ1-5, with 7 bases identical to TRBD1. This CDR3 spans 14 amino acids. Germline CDR1 reads MNHEY; CDR2 reads SMNVEV (reference sequence). Unmatched junction bases numbered 7, after V lost 5 bases and J lost 6 bases.

CDR3 in amino acids: CARSSTDHSGNTIYF. CDR3 bases: TGTGCCCGTTCCTCGACAGACCACTCTGGAAACACCATATATTTT. This sequence joins TRBV6-5 and TRBJ1-3; a possible D gene is TRBD1 (5 bases). V was trimmed by 11 bases and J by 0 bases, leaving 17 bases between them. The CDR3 extends over 15 amino acids. The germline CDR1 and CDR2 sequences are MNHEY and SVGAGI.

This chain uses TRBV30 with TRBJ2-7; 12 bases match TRBD1. The trim removed 2 bases at V and 9 bases at J, leaving 11 bases unmatched. Germline V lookup: CDR1 GTSNPN, CDR2 SVGIG (reference sequence). The CDR3 is made up of 15 amino acids. DNA for the CDR3: TGTGCCTGGAGTCACGGGACAGGGGGCGTTCGGGGGCAGTACTTC. Its translation is CAWSHGTGGVRGQYF.

V usage is TRBV28 and J usage is TRBJ2-7; the match to TRBD1 covers 8 bases. This CDR3 has 14 residues. Looked up from germline, CDR1 is MDHEN and CDR2 is SYDVKM. The junction had 7 bases not matched to a gene; V was cut back by 6 bases and J by 3 bases. CDR3 region: CASRPRQGSYEQYF. The CDR3 DNA is TGTGCCAGCAGACCGAGACAGGGGAGCTACGAGCAGTACTTC.